The TCR beta chain under discussion was sequenced for a study of blood T cell repertoires in COVID-19. The wider study: Sources were T cells, B-cell-depleted T cells, or PBMCs; the material itself was cDNA or gDNA.

In its sample, this clone was seen a few times. Libraries were prepared by immunoSEQ multiplex PCR; TCRdb keeps only in-frame clonotypes and omits some of them. The sample consists of around 210,000 clones, 70% to 90% of them appearing once. The V and J ends lost 6 bases and 5 bases, in that order; junction bases with no gene match: 9. The germline gives CDR1 LNHDA, CDR2 SQIVND (reference sequence). CDR3 length: 14 residues. The chain carries TRBV19 and TRBJ1-2; 7 bases agree with TRBD1. This receptor was obtained from a woman in her 70s with acute or convalescent COVID-19. Sample: peripheral blood. The CDR3 sequence is CASRTTGTVYGYTF. The CDR3 bases are TGTGCCAGTAGAACTACCGGGACAGTTTATGGCTACACCTTC.